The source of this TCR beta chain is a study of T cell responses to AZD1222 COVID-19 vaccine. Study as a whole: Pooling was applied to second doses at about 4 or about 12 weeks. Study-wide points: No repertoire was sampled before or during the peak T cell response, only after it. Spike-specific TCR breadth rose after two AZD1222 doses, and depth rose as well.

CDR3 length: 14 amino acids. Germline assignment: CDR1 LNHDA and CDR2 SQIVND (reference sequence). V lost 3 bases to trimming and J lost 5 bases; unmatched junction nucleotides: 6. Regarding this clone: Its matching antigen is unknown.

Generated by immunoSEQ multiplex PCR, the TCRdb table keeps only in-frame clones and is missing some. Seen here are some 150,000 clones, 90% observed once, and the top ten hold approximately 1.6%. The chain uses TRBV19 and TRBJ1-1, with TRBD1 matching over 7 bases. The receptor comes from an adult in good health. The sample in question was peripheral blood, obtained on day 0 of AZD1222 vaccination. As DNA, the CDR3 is TGTGCCAGTAGTATGACAGGGTTACGGACTGAAGCTTTCTTT. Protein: CASSMTGLRTEAFF. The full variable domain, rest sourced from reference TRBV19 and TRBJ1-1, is DGGITQSPKYLFRKEGQNVTLSCEQNLNHDAMYWYRQDPGQGLRLIYYSQIVNDFQKGDIAEGYSVSREKKESFPLTVTSAQKNPTAFYLCASSMTGLRTEAFFGQGTRLTVV.